A selection of T cell receptor beta chains follows, all from one sample in a study of cytomegalovirus exposure and HLA in healthy donors. Method: immunoSEQ multiplex PCR; TCRdb's copy keeps in-frame clones and lacks some. The sample carries about 160,000 clones, roughly 72% recorded once. Sequencing was carried out using PBMCs. Receptor source: a woman in her forties in good health and CMV-seronegative. Both conserved end residues are part of each CDR3. Each record gives: V gene, J gene, D gene, clone size, CDR3 protein, CDR3 DNA. D genes are given only for firm matches. Clone size is given for some rows only: seen once, a few or many times, or a class if the clone is expanded.

>TRBV2|TRBJ1-2|TRBD1|NA
CASSPTGAGGYTF
TGTGCCAGCAGTCCTACAGGGGCGGGGGGCTACACCTTC
>TRBV9|TRBJ2-2|NA|NA
CASSVVSAGELFF
TGTGCCAGCAGCGTTGTGTCAGCCGGGGAGCTGTTTTTT
>TRBV6-6|TRBJ1-5|TRBD1|NA
CATLGTGHQHF
TGTGCCACCCTGGGGACAGGCCACCAGCATTTT
>TRBV9|TRBJ1-3|NA|NA
CASSSQGLPGNTIYF
TGTGCCAGCAGCTCTCAGGGTTTGCCGGGAAACACCATATATTTT
>TRBV7-8|TRBJ2-7|NA|NA
CASSVGGVYEQYF
TGTGCCAGCAGCGTCGGAGGCGTCTACGAGCAGTACTTC
>TRBV6-6|TRBJ1-5|TRBD1|NA
CASSLERQGGQPQHF
TGTGCCAGCAGCCTCGAACGACAGGGAGGTCAGCCCCAGCATTTT
>TRBV18|TRBJ1-2|NA|NA
CASSPGGTSANYGYTF
TGTGCCAGCTCACCTGGGGGGACCTCAGCTAACTATGGCTACACCTTC
>TRBV7-2|TRBJ1-1|TRBD1|few
CASRRDRDTEAFF
TGTGCCAGCAGAAGGGACAGGGACACTGAAGCTTTCTTT
>TRBV14|TRBJ1-3|NA|NA
CASSQNREGTGNTIYF
TGTGCCAGCAGCCAAAACAGGGAAGGAACTGGAAACACCATATATTTT
>TRBV5-1|TRBJ2-2|NA|NA
CASYMTGELFF
TGCGCCAGCTATATGACCGGGGAGCTGTTTTTT
>TRBV6-4|TRBJ2-2|TRBD2|NA
CASRRTSGAGTGELFF
TGTGCCAGCAGAAGGACTAGCGGGGCGGGCACCGGGGAGCTGTTTTTT
>TRBV19|TRBJ1-2|NA|NA
CASKARGEEVYGYTF
TGTGCCAGTAAGGCCAGGGGAGAGGAGGTCTATGGCTACACCTTC
>TRBV5-4|TRBJ2-3|TRBD2|NA
CASSFQLAGADTQYF
TGTGCCAGCAGCTTTCAACTAGCGGGAGCAGATACGCAGTATTTT
>TRBV30|TRBJ2-1|TRBD2|NA
CAWSRASGGYNEQFF
TGTGCCTGGAGTAGGGCTAGCGGGGGATACAATGAGCAGTTCTTC
>TRBV30|TRBJ1-2|TRBD1|NA
CAWRETGGASGYTF
TGTGCCTGGAGGGAAACAGGGGGCGCATCGGGCTACACCTTC
>TRBV6-1|TRBJ2-7|NA|NA
CASSELASNEQYF
TGTGCCAGCAGTGAACTAGCGAGCAACGAGCAGTACTTC
>TRBV7-9|TRBJ2-1|TRBD1|few
CASSSDRGNGNEQFF
TGTGCCAGCAGCTCCGACAGGGGGAATGGCAATGAGCAGTTCTTC
>TRBV5-8|TRBJ1-2|NA|NA
CASSDPDLSPYYGYTF
TGTGCCAGCAGCGATCCCGACTTGTCCCCTTACTATGGCTACACCTTC
>TRBV15|TRBJ2-7|NA|NA
CATSRAQAALSSYEQYF
TGTGCCACCAGCAGGGCTCAAGCGGCCCTGAGCTCCTACGAGCAGTACTTC
>TRBV27|TRBJ2-3|NA|NA
CASSLYRDTQYF
TGTGCCAGCAGTTTATACCGGGATACGCAGTATTTT
>TRBV6-1|TRBJ2-5|NA|NA
CASSEGLGTQYF
TGTGCCAGCAGTGAGGGGCTGGGGACCCAGTACTTC
>TRBV7-6|TRBJ2-1|TRBD2|NA
CASSSLAGGNEQFF
TGTGCCAGCAGCTCACTAGCGGGAGGCAATGAGCAGTTCTTC
>TRBV11-3|TRBJ2-3|TRBD2|NA
CASSTQMASGRAADTQYF
TGTGCCAGCAGCACCCAAATGGCTAGCGGGAGGGCCGCAGATACGCAGTATTTT
>TRBV11-2|TRBJ1-4|TRBD1|NA
CASSDVSGTGGEKLFF
TGTGCCAGCAGCGACGTTTCCGGGACAGGGGGTGAAAAACTGTTTTTT
>TRBV28|TRBJ2-7|NA|NA
CASIGNSYEQYF
TGTGCCAGCATCGGGAACTCCTACGAGCAGTACTTC
>TRBV7-7|TRBJ2-1|TRBD2|NA
CASAGEIGNEQFF
TGTGCTAGCGCGGGAGAAATTGGGAATGAGCAGTTCTTC
>TRBV2|TRBJ1-2|NA|NA
CASSVQDRYTF
TGTGCCAGCAGTGTACAAGATCGCTACACCTTC
>TRBV7-6|TRBJ2-7|TRBD2|NA
CASSLLAGGPDEQYF
TGTGCCAGCAGCTTACTAGCGGGAGGGCCTGACGAGCAGTACTTC
>TRBV18|TRBJ2-5|TRBD1|NA
CASSPRQGTEQTQYF
TGTGCCAGCTCACCCCGACAGGGTACGGAGCAGACCCAGTACTTC
>TRBV11-3|TRBJ1-2|TRBD1|NA
CASSRDRGRGYTF
TGTGCCAGCAGCCGGGACAGGGGAAGAGGCTACACCTTC
>TRBV5-1|TRBJ1-1|NA|NA
CASSLRGANTEAFF
TGCGCCAGCAGCTTGCGGGGGGCGAACACTGAAGCTTTCTTT
>TRBV19|TRBJ2-1|TRBD2|NA
CASSPMTSGRYEQFF
TGTGCCAGTAGTCCGATGACTAGCGGGAGATATGAGCAGTTCTTC
>TRBV19|TRBJ2-4|TRBD2|once
CASSTGGRGAKNIQYF
TGTGCCAGTAGTACCGGGGGGAGAGGAGCCAAAAACATTCAGTACTTC
>TRBV7-9|TRBJ1-3|NA|NA
CASSLALTFSGNTIYF
TGTGCCAGCAGCTTAGCGTTGACTTTCTCTGGAAACACCATATATTTT
>TRBV27|TRBJ2-3|TRBD1|NA
CASSLSIGTGGADTQYF
TGTGCCAGCAGTTTATCGATCGGGACAGGGGGCGCAGATACGCAGTATTTT
>TRBV5-1|TRBJ1-2|NA|NA
CASSLAAGANYGYTF
TGCGCCAGCAGCTTGGCGGCAGGGGCTAACTATGGCTACACCTTC
>TRBV5-5|TRBJ1-5|TRBD1|NA
CASRYDRASNQPQHF
TGTGCCAGCAGATATGACAGGGCTAGCAATCAGCCCCAGCATTTT
>TRBV7-8|TRBJ2-2|NA|NA
CASSWLVITGELFF
TGTGCCAGCAGCTGGCTAGTAATCACCGGGGAGCTGTTTTTT
>TRBV19|TRBJ1-4|NA|few
CASSIATDATNEKLFF
TGTGCCAGTAGTATTGCGACAGACGCAACTAATGAAAAACTGTTTTTT
>TRBV5-1|TRBJ2-2|NA|NA
CASSVGTSNTGELFF
TGCGCCAGCAGCGTCGGGACTTCGAACACCGGGGAGCTGTTTTTT
>TRBV18|TRBJ2-2|TRBD2|NA
CASYPGTSGDTGELFF
TGTGCCAGCTACCCGGGGACTAGCGGTGACACCGGGGAGCTGTTTTTT
>TRBV30|TRBJ2-4|NA|few
CAWSVPGSGNIQYF
TGTGCCTGGAGTGTACCCGGGTCGGGGAACATTCAGTACTTC
>TRBV5-1|TRBJ2-3|NA|once
CASSLERTGTDTQYF
TGCGCCAGCAGCTTGGAGAGGACTGGCACAGATACGCAGTATTTT
>TRBV7-8|TRBJ2-1|TRBD1|NA
CASSLREQGFKKNEQFF
TGTGCCAGCAGCTTAAGGGAACAGGGGTTTAAAAAAAATGAGCAGTTCTTC
>TRBV29-1|TRBJ2-3|TRBD2|NA
CSVFSGSTDTQYF
TGCAGCGTTTTTAGCGGGAGCACAGATACGCAGTATTTT
>TRBV27|TRBJ2-7|TRBD1|NA
CASRDRVRSYEQYF
TGTGCCAGCAGGGACAGGGTTAGGTCCTACGAGCAGTACTTC
>TRBV4-2|TRBJ2-7|TRBD2|NA
CASSQMGLADTYEQYF
TGTGCCAGCAGCCAAATGGGACTAGCGGACACCTACGAGCAGTACTTC
>TRBV5-1|TRBJ2-2|NA|once
CASSSGIVNTGELFF
TGCGCCAGCAGCTCAGGGATAGTGAACACCGGGGAGCTGTTTTTT
>TRBV20-1|TRBJ2-1|NA|NA
CSARALNEQFF
TGCAGTGCTAGAGCTCTAAATGAGCAGTTCTTC
>TRBV27|TRBJ1-1|TRBD1|once
CASSQQGQFEAFF
TGTGCCAGCAGTCAACAGGGACAGTTTGAAGCTTTCTTT
>TRBV27|TRBJ1-6|TRBD1|NA
CASSLSIRAGGGSPLHF
TGTGCCAGCAGTTTATCGATAAGGGCAGGGGGCGGCTCACCCCTCCACTTT
>TRBV7-9|TRBJ2-2|NA|NA
CASSPSGAGELFF
TGTGCCAGCAGCCCCTCCGGAGCCGGGGAGCTGTTTTTT
>TRBV4-2|TRBJ2-3|TRBD1|NA
CASSQEAGTGGKDTQYF
TGTGCCAGCAGCCAAGAGGCCGGGACAGGGGGCAAAGATACGCAGTATTTT
>TRBV11-2|TRBJ2-7|TRBD2|NA
CASNVRGASSYEQYF
TGTGCCAGCAACGTGCGGGGGGCTTCCTCCTACGAGCAGTACTTC
>TRBV5-8|TRBJ2-1|NA|NA
CASSSYTRTEDYNEQFF
TGTGCCAGCAGCTCCTATACTCGGACAGAGGATTACAATGAGCAGTTCTTC